The 19 T cell receptor beta chains reported below all come from one sample, sequenced in a study of beta chain features in type 1 diabetes. Every isolated RNA sample was fully reverse transcribed, so sequencing captured expressed TCRB transcripts. Generated by immunoSEQ multiplex PCR, the TCRdb table keeps only in-frame clones and is missing some. The data contain about 620,000 clones, about 16% of them singletons. The sequenced sample consisted of naive CD4+ T cells from blood. The receptor source for this set is a man between 18 and 29 years old in good health.

The chain employs TRBV6-5 and TRBJ2-7; D may be TRBD2 (6 bases). Trimming removed 4 bases from V and 2 bases from J, with 12 bases in between. Germline assignment: CDR1 MNHEY and CDR2 SVGAGI. This CDR3 spans 14 amino acids. The CDR3 nucleotides are TGTGCCAGCAGTTTCGGGGGTCTAACCTACGAGCAGTACTTC. It encodes CASSFGGLTYEQYF.

V is TRBV4-2 and J is TRBJ2-2; D is uncertain. CDR1 is LGHNA and CDR2 is YNFKEQ in the germline V gene. CDR3 length: 16 residues. Trimming shortened V by 0 bases and J by 1 base, and 9 bases separated the two germline ends. The CDR3 region is CASSQDQSWNTGELFF. The CDR3 DNA is TGTGCCAGCAGCCAAGATCAGTCCTGGAACACCGGGGAGCTGTTTTTT.

For the CDR3, the DNA is TGTGCCAGCAACTTTCAACACAGGGTTTCTGAGCAGTTCTTC. This translates into CASNFQHRVSEQFF. J is TRBJ2-1 and V is TRBV5-5, with D possibly matching TRBD1 (6 bases). This CDR3 spans 14 amino acids. Germline-derived CDR1 and CDR2 are SGHKS and YYEKEE (reference sequence). V was shortened by 6 bases and J by 9 bases, with 19 bases between the two germline ends. The full variable domain, rest sourced from reference TRBV5-5 and TRBJ2-1, is DAGVTQSPTHLIKTRGQQVTLRCSPISGHKSVSWYQQVLGQGPQFIFQYYEKEERGRGNFPDRFSARQFPNYSSELNVNALLLGDSALYLCASNFQHRVSEQFFGPGTRLTVL.

The V and J genes are TRBV18 and TRBJ2-4, with TRBD1 as a possible D gene (5 bases). The CDR3 is 13 residues long. Trimming left V 3 bases short and J 15 bases short, with 18 bases between. CDR1 and CDR2 (germline): KGHSH, LQKENI. DNA of the CDR3: TGTGCCAGCTCACCGGACAAGGCAAGGAATGGGTACTTC. It specifies CASSPDKARNGYF.

CDR3: CASSVTDPGGGLGADTQYF. CDR3 DNA: TGTGCCAGCAGCGTAACGGACCCAGGAGGGGGTCTAGGGGCAGATACGCAGTATTTT. The J gene is TRBJ2-3, the V gene TRBV9; D is perhaps TRBD1 or TRBD2 (6 bases each). Germline V gives CDR1 SGDLS, CDR2 YYNGEE. V was trimmed by 1 base and J by 4 bases, leaving 25 bases between them. This CDR3 is 19 amino acids long.

CDR3 nucleotides: TGCAGCGTAGCAACCGGACAGGGCGGGAATCAGCCCCAGCATTTT. Its protein product is CSVATGQGGNQPQHF. The V and J genes are TRBV29-1 and TRBJ1-5, with 8 bases identical to TRBD1. Germline lookup yields CDR1 SQVTM and CDR2 ANQGSEA. This CDR3 has 15 residues. The junction had 11 bases not matched to a gene; V was cut back by 6 bases and J by 4 bases.

The V and J genes are TRBV5-1 and TRBJ2-3; D may be TRBD2 (6 bases). Trimming took 6 bases from V and 1 from J, leaving 9 bases between them. CDR3 length: 13 residues. Germline CDR1 is SGHRS and CDR2 is YFSETQ. CDR3 bases: TGCGCCAGCAACCGGGAGCGCACAGATACGCAGTATTTT. It codes for CASNRERTDTQYF.

The CDR3 DNA is TGTGCCAGCAGTTTATTCCAACAGCGGGCCCAGCATTTT. It codes for CASSLFQQRAQHF. The rearrangement links TRBV28 to TRBJ1-5; D unresolved. V was trimmed by 1 base and J by 11 bases, leaving 12 bases between them. There are 13 residues in the CDR3. Looked up from germline, CDR1 is MDHEN and CDR2 is SYDVKM.

V is TRBV7-2 and J is TRBJ2-5, with a weak D call TRBD2 (5 bases). The V gene's germline CDR1 is SGHTA and CDR2 FQGNSA. Deletions cut 2 bases from V and 3 bases from J, with 7 bases between. The CDR3 is made up of 13 amino acids. CDR3 region: CASSLRREETQYF. The DNA of the CDR3 is TGTGCCAGCAGCTTAAGGCGGGAAGAGACCCAGTACTTC.

This clone was seen more than once but under ten times. The chain recombines TRBV30 with TRBJ2-1, with TRBD1 matching over 9 bases. Germline-derived CDR1 and CDR2 are GTSNPN and SVGIG (reference sequence). V shed 1 base and J 3 bases; nucleotides not matched to a gene: 4. This CDR3 region has 15 residues. The CDR3 sequence is CAWSEGQGIYNEQFF. CDR3 coding DNA: TGTGCCTGGAGTGAGGGACAGGGTATCTACAATGAGCAGTTCTTC. The variable domain in full, completed from reference TRBV30 and TRBJ2-1, reads SQTIHQWPATLVQPVGSPLSLECTVEGTSNPNLYWYRQAAGRGLQLLFYSVGIGQISSEVPQNLSASRPQDRQFILSSKKLLLSDSGFYLCAWSEGQGIYNEQFFGPGTRLTVL.

Only a few counts were recorded for this clone. The chain links TRBV10-3 to TRBJ1-2; possible D gene TRBD1, 6 bases. Germline V gene lookup returns CDR1 ENHRY and CDR2 SYGVKD. The CDR3 consists of 13 residues. Trimming left V 3 bases short and J 6 bases short, with 11 bases between. The CDR3 loop reads CAISEQGLDGYTF. CDR3 in DNA: TGTGCCATCAGTGAACAGGGTCTCGATGGCTACACCTTC.

This clone was seen a handful of times. This sequence joins TRBV30 and TRBJ1-1, with D perhaps TRBD1 (5 bases). V shed 7 bases and J shed 2 bases, with 11 bases lying between them. The CDR3 is 12 residues long. Germline CDR1 GTSNPN, CDR2 SVGIG (reference sequence). CDR3 DNA: TGTGCCTCCCCGGGGGTAAACACTGAAGCTTTCTTT. Protein product: CASPGVNTEAFF.

The table lists this clone with a few counts. The chain combines TRBV30 with TRBJ2-5, with 14 bases fitting TRBD2. The CDR3 runs to 15 residues. CDR1 GTSNPN and CDR2 SVGIG come from the germline V gene (reference sequence). V dropped 3 bases and J dropped 4; count of bases not matched to a gene: 4. CDR3 DNA sequence: TGTGCCTGGAGGACGGGACTAGCGGGGGTAGAGACCCAGTACTTC. Encoded protein: CAWRTGLAGVETQYF.

This clone has just a few counts. This chain links TRBV27 with TRBJ2-2, with TRBD2 identical over 8 bases. The ends lost 3 bases at V and 5 bases at J; junction bases unmatched: 2. Germline CDR1 reads MNHEY; CDR2 reads SMNVEV (reference sequence). This CDR3 comprises 14 residues. The CDR3 region has the DNA TGTGCCAGCAGTTTTGGCGGGGGGACCGGGGAGCTGTTTTTT. Its protein product is CASSFGGGTGELFF.

The sample holds a few counts of this clone. The chain combines TRBV9 with TRBJ2-7; 7 bases line up with TRBD2. The CDR3 is 15 residues long. The junction had 7 bases not matched to a gene; V was cut back by 0 bases and J by 4 bases. The germline V gene has CDR1 SGDLS and CDR2 YYNGEE. CDR3 nucleotide sequence: TGTGCCAGCAGCGTAGCCCCGTCGGGGGGATACGAGCAGTACTTC. It translates to CASSVAPSGGYEQYF.

This CDR3 is CASSLVSRQETQYF. CDR3 coding DNA: TGTGCCAGCAGCTTAGTCAGCCGCCAAGAGACCCAGTACTTC. This chain joins TRBV7-8 and TRBJ2-5, with unresolved D. Per germline, CDR1 SGHVS and CDR2 FQNEAQ. This CDR3 is 14 amino acids long. Trimming took 1 base from V and 1 from J, leaving 7 bases between them.

The chain carries TRBV19 and TRBJ1-1, with D perhaps matching TRBD1 (6 bases). Germline V gene lookup returns CDR1 LNHDA and CDR2 SQIVND (reference sequence). V gave up 3 bases and J gave up 10 bases, with 12 bases separating them. CDR3 length: 12 residues. The CDR3 nucleotides read TGTGCCAGTAGTATGCGGGGGCCGAGAGCTTTCTTT. Residues: CASSMRGPRAFF.

This chain uses TRBV27 with TRBJ1-5; D is perhaps TRBD1 (6 bases). V was shortened by 0 bases and J by 2 bases, with 11 bases between the two germline ends. The CDR3 runs 16 residues. Germline V gene lookup returns CDR1 MNHEY and CDR2 SMNVEV (reference sequence). CDR3 nucleotide sequence: TGTGCCAGCAGTTTATCAGGGGGGAGGCGCAATCAGCCCCAGCATTTT. Protein product: CASSLSGGRRNQPQHF.

This clone was detected only a few times. The J gene is TRBJ1-3, the V gene TRBV7-2; D possibly corresponds to TRBD1 (6 bases). Germline CDR1 reads SGHTA; CDR2 reads FQGNSA. There are 15 residues in the CDR3. The V and J ends lost 4 bases and 5 bases respectively, with 15 bases between them. The CDR3 loop reads CASSSHGGGRNTIYF. The CDR3 DNA sequence: TGTGCCAGCAGCTCCCACGGGGGCGGGAGAAACACCATATATTTT.